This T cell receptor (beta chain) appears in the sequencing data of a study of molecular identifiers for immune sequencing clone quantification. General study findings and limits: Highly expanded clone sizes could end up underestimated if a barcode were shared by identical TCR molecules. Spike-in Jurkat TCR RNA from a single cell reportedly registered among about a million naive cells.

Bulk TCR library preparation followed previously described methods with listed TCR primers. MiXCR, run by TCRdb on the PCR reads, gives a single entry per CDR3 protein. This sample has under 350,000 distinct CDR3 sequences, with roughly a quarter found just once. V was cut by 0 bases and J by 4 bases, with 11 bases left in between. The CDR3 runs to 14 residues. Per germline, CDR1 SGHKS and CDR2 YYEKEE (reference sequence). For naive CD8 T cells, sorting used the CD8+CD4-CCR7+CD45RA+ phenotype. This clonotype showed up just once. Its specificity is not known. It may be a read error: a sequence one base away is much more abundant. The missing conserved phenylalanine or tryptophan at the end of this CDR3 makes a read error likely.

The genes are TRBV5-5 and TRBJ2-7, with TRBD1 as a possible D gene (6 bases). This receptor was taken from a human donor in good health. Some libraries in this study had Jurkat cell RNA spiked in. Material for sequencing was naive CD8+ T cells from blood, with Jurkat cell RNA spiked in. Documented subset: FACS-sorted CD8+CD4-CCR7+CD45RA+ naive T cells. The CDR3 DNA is TGTGCCAGCAGCTTGGACCTTACAGGGTACGAGCAGTACATC. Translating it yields CASSLDLTGYEQYI.